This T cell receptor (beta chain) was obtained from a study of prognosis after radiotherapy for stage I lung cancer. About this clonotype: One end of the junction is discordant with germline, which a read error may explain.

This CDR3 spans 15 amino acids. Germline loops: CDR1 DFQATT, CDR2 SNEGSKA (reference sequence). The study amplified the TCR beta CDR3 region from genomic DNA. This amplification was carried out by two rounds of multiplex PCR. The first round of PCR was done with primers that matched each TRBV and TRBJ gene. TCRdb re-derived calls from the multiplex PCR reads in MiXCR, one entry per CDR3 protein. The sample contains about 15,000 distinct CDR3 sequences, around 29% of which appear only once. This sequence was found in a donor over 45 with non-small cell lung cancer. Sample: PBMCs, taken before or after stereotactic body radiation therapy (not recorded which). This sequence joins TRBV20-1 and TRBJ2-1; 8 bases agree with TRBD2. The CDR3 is CIAKVAGLSYNEQFF. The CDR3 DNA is TGTATTGCTAAAGTAGCGGGACTCTCCTACAATGAGCAGTTCTTC.